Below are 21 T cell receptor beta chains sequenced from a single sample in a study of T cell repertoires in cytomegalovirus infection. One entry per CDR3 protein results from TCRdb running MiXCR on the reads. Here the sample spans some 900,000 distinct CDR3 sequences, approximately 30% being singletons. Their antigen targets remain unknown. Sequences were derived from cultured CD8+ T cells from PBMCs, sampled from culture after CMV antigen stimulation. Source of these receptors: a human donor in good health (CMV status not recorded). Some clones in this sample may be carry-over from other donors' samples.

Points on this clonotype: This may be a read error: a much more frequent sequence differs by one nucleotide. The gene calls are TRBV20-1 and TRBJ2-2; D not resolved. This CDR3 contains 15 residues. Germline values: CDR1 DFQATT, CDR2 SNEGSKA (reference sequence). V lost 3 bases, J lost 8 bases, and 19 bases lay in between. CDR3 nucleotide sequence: TGCAGTGCTAGGCCCAGAATCGTGGCCTCAGGGGAGCTGTTTTTT. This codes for CSARPRIVASGELFF.

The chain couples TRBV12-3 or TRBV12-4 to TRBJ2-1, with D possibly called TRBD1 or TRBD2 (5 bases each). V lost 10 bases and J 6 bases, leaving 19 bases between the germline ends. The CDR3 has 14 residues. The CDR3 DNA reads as TGTGCCAACAGCCCGGGACCCCTGGGCAATGAGCAGTTCTTC. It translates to CANSPGPLGNEQFF.

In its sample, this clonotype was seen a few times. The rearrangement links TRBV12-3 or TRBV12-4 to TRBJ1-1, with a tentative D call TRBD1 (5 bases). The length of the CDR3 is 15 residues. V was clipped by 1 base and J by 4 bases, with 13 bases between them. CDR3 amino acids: CASSLGRVGFTEAFF. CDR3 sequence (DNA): TGTGCCAGCAGTTTAGGCAGGGTGGGCTTCACTGAAGCTTTCTTT.

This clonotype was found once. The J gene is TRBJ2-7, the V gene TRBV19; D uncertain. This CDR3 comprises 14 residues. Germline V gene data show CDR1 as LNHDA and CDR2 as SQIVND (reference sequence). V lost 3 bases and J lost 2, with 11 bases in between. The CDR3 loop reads CASSIYGSTYEQYF. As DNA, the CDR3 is TGTGCCAGTAGTATTTACGGCAGTACCTACGAGCAGTACTTC.

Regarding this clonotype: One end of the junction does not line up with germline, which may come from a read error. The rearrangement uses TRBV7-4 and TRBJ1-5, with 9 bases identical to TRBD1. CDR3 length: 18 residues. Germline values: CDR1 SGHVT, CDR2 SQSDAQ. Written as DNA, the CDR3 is TGTGCCAGCAGCTTAGGGGGACAGGGTTTGGGTAGCAATCGGCCCCAGCATTTT. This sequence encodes CASSLGGQGLGSNRPQHF.

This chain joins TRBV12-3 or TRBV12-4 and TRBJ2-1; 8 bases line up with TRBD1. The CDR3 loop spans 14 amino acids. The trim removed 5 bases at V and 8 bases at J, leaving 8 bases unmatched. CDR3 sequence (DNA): TGTGCCAGCAGTCCCGGGACAGGTGCCCATGAGCAGTTCTTC. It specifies CASSPGTGAHEQFF.

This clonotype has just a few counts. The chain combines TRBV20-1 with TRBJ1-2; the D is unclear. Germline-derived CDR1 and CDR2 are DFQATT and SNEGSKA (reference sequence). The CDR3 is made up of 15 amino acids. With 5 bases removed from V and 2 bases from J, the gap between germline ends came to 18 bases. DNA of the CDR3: TGCAGTGCTCACGACTTCAGAAAATCGAACTATGGCTACACCTTC. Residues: CSAHDFRKSNYGYTF.

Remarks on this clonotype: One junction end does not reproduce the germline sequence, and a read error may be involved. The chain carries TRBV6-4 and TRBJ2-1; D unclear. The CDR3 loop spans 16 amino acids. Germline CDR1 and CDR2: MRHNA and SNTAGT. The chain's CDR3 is CASGDSTTRSYNEQFF. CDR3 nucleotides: TGTGCCAGCGGTGACTCGACAACCCGCTCCTACAATGAGCAGTTCTTC.

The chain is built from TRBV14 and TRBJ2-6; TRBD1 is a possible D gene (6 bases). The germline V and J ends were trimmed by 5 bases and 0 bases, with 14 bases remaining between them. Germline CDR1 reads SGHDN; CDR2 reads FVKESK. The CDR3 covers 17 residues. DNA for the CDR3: TGTGCCAGCAGCTCCCGACAGGAGAGCTCTGGGGCCAACGTCCTGACTTTC. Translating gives CASSSRQESSGANVLTF.

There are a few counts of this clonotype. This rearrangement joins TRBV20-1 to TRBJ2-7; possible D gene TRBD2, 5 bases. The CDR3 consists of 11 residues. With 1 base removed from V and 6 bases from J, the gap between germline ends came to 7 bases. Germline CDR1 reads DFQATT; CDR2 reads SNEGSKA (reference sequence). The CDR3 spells CSARAGGEQYV. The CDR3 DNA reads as TGCAGTGCTAGAGCAGGAGGCGAGCAGTACGTC.

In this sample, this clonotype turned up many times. The CDR3 sequence: CASSSPGQGASYGYTF. CDR3 nucleotides: TGTGCCAGCAGCTCCCCGGGACAGGGGGCAAGCTATGGCTACACCTTC. This chain uses TRBV7-2 with TRBJ1-2, with TRBD1 identical over 12 bases. The CDR3 totals 16 residues. The V and J ends lost 4 bases and 4 bases, in that order; junction bases with no gene match: 7. The germline V gene encodes CDR1 SGHTA and CDR2 FQGNSA.

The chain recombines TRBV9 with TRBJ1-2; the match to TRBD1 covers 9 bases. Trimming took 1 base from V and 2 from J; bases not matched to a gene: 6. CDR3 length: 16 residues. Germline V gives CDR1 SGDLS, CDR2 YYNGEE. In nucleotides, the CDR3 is TGTGCCAGCAGCGTACCCTTGGGACAGGGAAACTATGGCTACACCTTC. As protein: CASSVPLGQGNYGYTF.

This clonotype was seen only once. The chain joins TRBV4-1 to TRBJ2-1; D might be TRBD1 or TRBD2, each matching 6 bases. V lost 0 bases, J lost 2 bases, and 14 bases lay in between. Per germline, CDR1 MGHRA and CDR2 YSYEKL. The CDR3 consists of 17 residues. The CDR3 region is CASSQDPYGGAYNEQFF. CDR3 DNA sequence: TGCGCCAGCAGCCAAGACCCCTACGGGGGCGCCTACAATGAGCAGTTCTTC.

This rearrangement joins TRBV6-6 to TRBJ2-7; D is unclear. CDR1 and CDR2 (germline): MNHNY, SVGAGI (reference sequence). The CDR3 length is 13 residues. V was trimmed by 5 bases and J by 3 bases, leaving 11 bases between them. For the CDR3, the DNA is TGTGCCAGCAGTCACGGGCAGGACTACGAGCAGTACTTC. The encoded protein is CASSHGQDYEQYF.

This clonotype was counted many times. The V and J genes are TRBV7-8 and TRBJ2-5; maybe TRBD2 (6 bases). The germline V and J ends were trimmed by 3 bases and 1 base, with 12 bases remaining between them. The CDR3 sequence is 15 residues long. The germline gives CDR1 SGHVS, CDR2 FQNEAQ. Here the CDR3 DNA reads TGTGCCAGCAGCTTGGCTGGGGGGACCCAAGAGACCCAGTACTTC. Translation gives CASSLAGGTQETQYF.

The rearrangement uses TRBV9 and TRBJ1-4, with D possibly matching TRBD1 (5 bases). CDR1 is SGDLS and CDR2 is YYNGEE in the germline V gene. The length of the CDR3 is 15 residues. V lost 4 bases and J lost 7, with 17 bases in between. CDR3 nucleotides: TGTGCCAGCAGCCCTTCAGGGAGAAGAAGTGAAAAACTGTTTTTT. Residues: CASSPSGRRSEKLFF.

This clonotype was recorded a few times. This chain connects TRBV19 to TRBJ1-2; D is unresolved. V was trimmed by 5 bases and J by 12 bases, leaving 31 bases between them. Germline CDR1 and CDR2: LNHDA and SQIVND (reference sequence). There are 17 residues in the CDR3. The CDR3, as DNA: TGTGCCAGTAGTCCGAACTCAGGAGGACGAGCTCATCTATGGGACACCTTC. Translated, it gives CASSPNSGGRAHLWDTF.

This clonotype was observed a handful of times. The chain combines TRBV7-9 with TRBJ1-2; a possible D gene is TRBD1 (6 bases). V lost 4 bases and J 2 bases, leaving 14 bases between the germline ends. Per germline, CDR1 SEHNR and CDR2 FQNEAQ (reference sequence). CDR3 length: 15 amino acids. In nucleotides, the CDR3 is TGTGCCAGCAGCTCTCGACAGGTCGTGAACTATGGCTACACCTTC. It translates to CASSSRQVVNYGYTF. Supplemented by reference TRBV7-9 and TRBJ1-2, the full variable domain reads DTGVSQNPRHKITKRGQNVTFRCDPISEHNRLYWYRQTLGQGPEFLTYFQNEAQLEKSRLLSDRFSAERPKGSFSTLEIQRTEQGDSAMYLCASSSRQVVNYGYTFGSGTRLTVV.

The CDR3 coding sequence is TGTGCCAGCAGCGGCGGGGATAACTATGGCTACACCTTC. It yields the protein CASSGGDNYGYTF. V is TRBV9 and J is TRBJ1-2, with unresolved D. Germline-derived CDR1 and CDR2 are SGDLS and YYNGEE. This CDR3 contains 13 residues. The V and J ends lost 3 bases and 1 base respectively, with 7 bases between them.

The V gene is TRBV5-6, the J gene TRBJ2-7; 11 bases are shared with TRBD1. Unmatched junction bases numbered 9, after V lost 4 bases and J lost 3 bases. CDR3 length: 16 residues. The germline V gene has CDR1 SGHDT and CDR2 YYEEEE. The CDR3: CASSPGQGEKFYEQYF. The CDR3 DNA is TGTGCCAGCAGCCCGGGACAGGGGGAAAAGTTCTACGAGCAGTACTTC. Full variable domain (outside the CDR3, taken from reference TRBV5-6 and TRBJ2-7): DAGVTQSPTHLIKTRGQQVTLRCSPKSGHDTVSWYQQALGQGPQFIFQYYEEEERQRGNFPDRFSGHQFPNYSSELNVNALLLGDSALYLCASSPGQGEKFYEQYFGPGTRLTVT.

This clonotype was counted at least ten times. The CDR3 DNA reads as TGTGCCAGCAGGCCAAAGGGGACAGAGTATAGCAATCAGCCCCAGCATTTT. It specifies CASRPKGTEYSNQPQHF. V is TRBV7-8 and J is TRBJ1-5, with TRBD1 matching over 7 bases. The CDR3 is 17 residues long. The V gene end was trimmed by 6 bases and the J gene end by 0 bases; junction bases not matched to a gene: 11. CDR1 is SGHVS, CDR2 FQNEAQ, per germline.